Listed here are 3 T cell receptor beta chains from one sample, sequenced in a study of shared clonotypes between healthy human individuals. The assay was immunoSEQ multiplex PCR, and TCRdb's table has in-frame clones only and misses some. This table holds just over 2,000,000 clones, around 95% found once. Sequencing used naive CD4+ T cells sorted from blood. Subset: CD45RA+ positively selected. These receptors all stem from a man aged 18 to 29 in good health.

CDR3 loop: CASSLEPGQSSYEQYF. The CDR3, as DNA: TGCGCCAGCAGCTTAGAACCGGGACAGAGCTCCTACGAGCAGTACTTC. The chain carries TRBV5-1 and TRBJ2-7, with 7 bases fitting TRBD1. The CDR3 is 16 amino acids. The V gene end was trimmed by 2 bases and the J gene end by 0 bases; junction bases not matched to a gene: 8. The V gene's germline CDR1 is SGHRS and CDR2 YFSETQ.

The chain is built from TRBV7-8 and TRBJ1-5, with a tentative D call TRBD1 (5 bases). V was trimmed by 6 bases and J by 0 bases, leaving 15 bases between them. In germline, CDR1 is SGHVS, CDR2 FQNEAQ. The CDR3 sequence is 16 residues long. The DNA of the CDR3 is TGTGCCAGCAGTCAACAGGAGACTTATAGCAATCAGCCCCAGCATTTT. This codes for CASSQQETYSNQPQHF.

This clone was picked up one time. V and J are TRBV5-1 and TRBJ1-6; D gene uncertain. CDR3 length: 15 amino acids. Germline-derived CDR1 and CDR2 are SGHRS and YFSETQ. Trimming cost V 1 base and J 10 bases, with 15 bases left between them. DNA of the CDR3: TGCGCCAGCAGCTTGTGGACCTCTAGCGAGTCACCCCTCCACTTT. Encoded protein: CASSLWTSSESPLHF.